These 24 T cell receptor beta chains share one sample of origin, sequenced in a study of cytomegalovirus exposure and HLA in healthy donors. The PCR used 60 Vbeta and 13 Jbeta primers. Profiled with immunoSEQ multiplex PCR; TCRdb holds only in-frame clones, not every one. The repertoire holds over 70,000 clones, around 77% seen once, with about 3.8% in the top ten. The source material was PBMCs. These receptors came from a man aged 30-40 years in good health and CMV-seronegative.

CDR3 DNA: TGCGCCAGCAGCTTGTGGTTCGGGGCGGGGGGTCGAAATTCCTACGAGCAGTACTTC. Encoded protein: CASSLWFGAGGRNSYEQYF. The rearrangement links TRBV5-1 to TRBJ2-7, with 8 bases aligning to TRBD2. Germline lookup yields CDR1 SGHRS and CDR2 YFSETQ. The trim removed 1 base at V and 1 base at J, leaving 16 bases unmatched. The CDR3 has 19 amino acids.

The CDR3 coding sequence is TGTGCCAGCAGGAGTGGTTTAGTACAGTATTTT. Its protein product is CASRSGLVQYF. This chain uses TRBV11-2 with TRBJ2-3; D not certain. In germline, CDR1 is SGHAT, CDR2 FQNNGV. The CDR3 spans 11 residues. V gave up 6 bases and J gave up 12 bases, with 13 bases separating them. Full variable domain (rest looked up from reference TRBV11-2 and TRBJ2-3): EAGVAQSPRYKIIEKRQSVAFWCNPISGHATLYWYQQILGQGPKLLIQFQNNGVVDDSQLPKDRFSAERLKGVDSTLKIQPAKLEDSAVYLCASRSGLVQYFGPGTRLTVL.

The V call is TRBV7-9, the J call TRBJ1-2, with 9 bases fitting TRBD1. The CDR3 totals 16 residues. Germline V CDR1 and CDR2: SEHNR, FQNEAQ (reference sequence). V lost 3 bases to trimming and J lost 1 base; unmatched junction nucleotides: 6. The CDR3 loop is CASSLGGQGHNYGYTF. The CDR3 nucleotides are TGTGCCAGCAGCTTGGGGGGACAGGGACATAACTATGGCTACACCTTC.

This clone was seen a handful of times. For the CDR3, the DNA is TGCGCCAGCAGCTTGGGACAGGGGGACGGTCAGCCCCAGCATTTT. Amino acid sequence: CASSLGQGDGQPQHF. This rearrangement joins TRBV5-1 to TRBJ1-5, with 9 bases lining up with TRBD1. V lost 0 bases to trimming and J lost 6 bases; unmatched junction nucleotides: 4. There are 15 residues in the CDR3. Germline CDR1 is SGHRS and CDR2 is YFSETQ. Based on the CDR3 plus reference TRBV5-1 and TRBJ1-5, the full variable domain is KAGVTQTPRYLIKTRGQQVTLSCSPISGHRSVSWYQQTPGQGLQFLFEYFSETQRNKGNFPGRFSGRQFSNSRSEMNVSTLELGDSALYLCASSLGQGDGQPQHFGDGTRLSIL.

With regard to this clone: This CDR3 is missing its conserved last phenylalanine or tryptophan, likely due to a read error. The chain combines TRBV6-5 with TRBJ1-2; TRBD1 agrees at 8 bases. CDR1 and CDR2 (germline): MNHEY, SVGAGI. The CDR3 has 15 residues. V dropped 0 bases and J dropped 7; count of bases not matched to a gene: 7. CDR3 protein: CASSYSVQGGSGYTL. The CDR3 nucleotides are TGTGCCAGCAGTTACTCTGTACAGGGGGGCTCTGGCTACACCCTC.

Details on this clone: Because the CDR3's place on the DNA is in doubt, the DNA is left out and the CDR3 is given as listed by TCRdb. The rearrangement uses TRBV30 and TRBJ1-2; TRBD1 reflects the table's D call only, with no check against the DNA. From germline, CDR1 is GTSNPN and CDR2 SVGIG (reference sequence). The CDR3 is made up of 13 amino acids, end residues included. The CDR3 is CACLSTGGYGCTF.

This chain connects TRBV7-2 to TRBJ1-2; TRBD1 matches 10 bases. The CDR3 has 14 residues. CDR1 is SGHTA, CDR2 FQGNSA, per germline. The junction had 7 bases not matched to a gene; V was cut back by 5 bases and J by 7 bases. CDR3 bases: TGTGCCAGCAGCCTATCGACAGGGGGCATTGGCTACACCTTC. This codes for CASSLSTGGIGYTF.

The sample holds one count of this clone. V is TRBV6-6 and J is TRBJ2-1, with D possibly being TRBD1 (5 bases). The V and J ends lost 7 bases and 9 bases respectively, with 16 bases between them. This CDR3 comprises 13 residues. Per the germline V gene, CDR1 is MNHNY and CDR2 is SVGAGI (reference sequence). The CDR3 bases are TGTGCCAGCACCAAACCCTCAGGGTTTGAGCAGTTCTTC. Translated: CASTKPSGFEQFF.

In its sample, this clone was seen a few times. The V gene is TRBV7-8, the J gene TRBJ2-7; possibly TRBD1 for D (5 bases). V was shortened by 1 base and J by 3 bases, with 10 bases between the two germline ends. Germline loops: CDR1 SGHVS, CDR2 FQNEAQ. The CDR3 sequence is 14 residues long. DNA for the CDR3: TGTGCCAGCAGCTTAGTACGAGACAGCTACGAGCAGTACTTC. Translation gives CASSLVRDSYEQYF.

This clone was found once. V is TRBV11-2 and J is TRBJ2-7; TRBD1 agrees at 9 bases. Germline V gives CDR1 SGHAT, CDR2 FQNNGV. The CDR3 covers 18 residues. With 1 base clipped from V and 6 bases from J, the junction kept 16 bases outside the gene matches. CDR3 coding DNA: TGTGCCAGCAGCTTAGTAAGATGGCCGAACGGGGACAGGGCCGAGCAGTACTTC. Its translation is CASSLVRWPNGDRAEQYF.

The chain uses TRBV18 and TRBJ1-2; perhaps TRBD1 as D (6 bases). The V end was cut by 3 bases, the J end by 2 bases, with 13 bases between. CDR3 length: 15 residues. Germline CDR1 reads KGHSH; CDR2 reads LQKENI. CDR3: CASSPVTGSNYGYTF. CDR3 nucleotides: TGTGCCAGCTCACCCGTGACAGGATCGAACTATGGCTACACCTTC.

The CDR3, as DNA: TGTGCCAGCAGTGAAGAGCAGGGGGACACTGAAGCTTTCTTT. It codes for CASSEEQGDTEAFF. The genes are TRBV2 and TRBJ1-1, with 7 bases aligning to TRBD1. After removal of 1 base from V and 3 bases from J, the junction contained 2 bases not matched to a gene. Germline CDR1 reads SNHLY; CDR2 reads FYNNEI. The CDR3 is made up of 14 amino acids.

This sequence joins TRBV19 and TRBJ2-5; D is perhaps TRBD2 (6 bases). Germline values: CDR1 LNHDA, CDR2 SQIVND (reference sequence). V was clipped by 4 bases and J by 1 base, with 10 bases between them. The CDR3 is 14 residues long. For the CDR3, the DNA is TGTGCCAGTAGTACCAGGACTATCCAAGAGACCCAGTACTTC. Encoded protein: CASSTRTIQETQYF.

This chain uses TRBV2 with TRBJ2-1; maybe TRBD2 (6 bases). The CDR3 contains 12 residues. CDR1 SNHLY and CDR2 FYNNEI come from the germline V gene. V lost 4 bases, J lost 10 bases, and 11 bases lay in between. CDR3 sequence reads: CASSGAGQEQFF. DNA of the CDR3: TGTGCCAGCAGTGGAGCGGGCCAGGAGCAGTTCTTC.

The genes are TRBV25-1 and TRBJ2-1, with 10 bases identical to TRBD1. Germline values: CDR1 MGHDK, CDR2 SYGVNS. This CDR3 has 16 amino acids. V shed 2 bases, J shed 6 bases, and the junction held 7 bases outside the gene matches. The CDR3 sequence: CASSEPTGGTVNEQFF. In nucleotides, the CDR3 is TGTGCCAGCAGTGAACCGACAGGGGGCACAGTCAATGAGCAGTTCTTC.

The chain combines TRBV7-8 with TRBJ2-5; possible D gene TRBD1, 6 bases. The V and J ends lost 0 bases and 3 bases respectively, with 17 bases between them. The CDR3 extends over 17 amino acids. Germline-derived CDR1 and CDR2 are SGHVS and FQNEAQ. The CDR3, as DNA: TGTGCCAGCAGCTTAGCTTCCAATTGGCAGGGGAAAGAGACCCAGTACTTC. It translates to CASSLASNWQGKETQYF.

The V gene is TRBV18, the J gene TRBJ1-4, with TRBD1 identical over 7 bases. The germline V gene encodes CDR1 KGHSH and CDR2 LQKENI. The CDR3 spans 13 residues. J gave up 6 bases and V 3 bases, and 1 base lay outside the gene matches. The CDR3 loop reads CASSPGTDEKLFF. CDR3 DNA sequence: TGTGCCAGCTCACCCGGGACAGATGAAAAACTGTTTTTT.

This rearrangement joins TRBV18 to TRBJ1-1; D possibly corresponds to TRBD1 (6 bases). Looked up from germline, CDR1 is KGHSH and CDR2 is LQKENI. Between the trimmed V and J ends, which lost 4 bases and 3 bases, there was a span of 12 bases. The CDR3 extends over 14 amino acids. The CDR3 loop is CASSLRQADTEAFF. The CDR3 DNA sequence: TGTGCCAGCTCACTCCGACAGGCTGACACTGAAGCTTTCTTT.

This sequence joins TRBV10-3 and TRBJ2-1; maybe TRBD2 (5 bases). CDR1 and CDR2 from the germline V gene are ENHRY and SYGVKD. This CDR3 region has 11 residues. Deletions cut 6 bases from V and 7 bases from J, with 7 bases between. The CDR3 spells CAIRLGNEQFF. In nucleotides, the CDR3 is TGTGCCATCAGACTAGGGAATGAGCAGTTCTTC.

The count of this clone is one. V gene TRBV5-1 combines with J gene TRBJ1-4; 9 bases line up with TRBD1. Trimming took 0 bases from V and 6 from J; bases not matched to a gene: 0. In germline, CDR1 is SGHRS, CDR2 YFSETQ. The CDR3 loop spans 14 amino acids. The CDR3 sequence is CASSLGQGDEKLFF. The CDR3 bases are TGCGCCAGCAGCTTGGGACAGGGGGATGAAAAACTGTTTTTT. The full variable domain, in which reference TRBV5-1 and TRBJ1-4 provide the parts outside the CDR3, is KAGVTQTPRYLIKTRGQQVTLSCSPISGHRSVSWYQQTPGQGLQFLFEYFSETQRNKGNFPGRFSGRQFSNSRSEMNVSTLELGDSALYLCASSLGQGDEKLFFGSGTQLSVL.

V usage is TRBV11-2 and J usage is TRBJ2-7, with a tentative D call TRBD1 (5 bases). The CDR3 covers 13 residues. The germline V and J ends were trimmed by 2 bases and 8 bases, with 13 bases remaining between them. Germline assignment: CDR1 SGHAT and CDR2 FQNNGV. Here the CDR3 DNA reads TGTGCCAGCAGCTTATTAGGGGCCACCCAGCAGTACTTC. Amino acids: CASSLLGATQQYF. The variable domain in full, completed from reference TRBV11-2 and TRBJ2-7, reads EAGVAQSPRYKIIEKRQSVAFWCNPISGHATLYWYQQILGQGPKLLIQFQNNGVVDDSQLPKDRFSAERLKGVDSTLKIQPAKLEDSAVYLCASSLLGATQQYFGPGTRLTVT.

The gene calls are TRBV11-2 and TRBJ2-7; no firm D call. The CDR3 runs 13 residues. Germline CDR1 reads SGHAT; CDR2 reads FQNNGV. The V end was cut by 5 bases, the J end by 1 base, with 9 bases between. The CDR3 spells CASSPGRSYEQYF. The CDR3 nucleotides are TGTGCCAGCAGCCCTGGTAGATCCTACGAGCAGTACTTC.

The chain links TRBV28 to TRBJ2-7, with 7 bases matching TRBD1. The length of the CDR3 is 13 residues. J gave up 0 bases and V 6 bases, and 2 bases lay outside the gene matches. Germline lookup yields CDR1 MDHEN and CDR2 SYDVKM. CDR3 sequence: CASRTGSSYEQYF. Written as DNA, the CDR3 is TGTGCCAGCAGGACAGGGTCCTCCTACGAGCAGTACTTC.

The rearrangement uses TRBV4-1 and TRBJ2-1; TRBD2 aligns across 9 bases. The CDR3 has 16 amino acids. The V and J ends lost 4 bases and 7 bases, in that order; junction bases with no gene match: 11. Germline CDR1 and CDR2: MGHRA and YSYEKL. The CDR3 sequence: CASSPQDSGSVNEQFF. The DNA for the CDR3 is TGCGCCAGCAGCCCCCAGGATAGCGGGAGTGTAAATGAGCAGTTCTTC.